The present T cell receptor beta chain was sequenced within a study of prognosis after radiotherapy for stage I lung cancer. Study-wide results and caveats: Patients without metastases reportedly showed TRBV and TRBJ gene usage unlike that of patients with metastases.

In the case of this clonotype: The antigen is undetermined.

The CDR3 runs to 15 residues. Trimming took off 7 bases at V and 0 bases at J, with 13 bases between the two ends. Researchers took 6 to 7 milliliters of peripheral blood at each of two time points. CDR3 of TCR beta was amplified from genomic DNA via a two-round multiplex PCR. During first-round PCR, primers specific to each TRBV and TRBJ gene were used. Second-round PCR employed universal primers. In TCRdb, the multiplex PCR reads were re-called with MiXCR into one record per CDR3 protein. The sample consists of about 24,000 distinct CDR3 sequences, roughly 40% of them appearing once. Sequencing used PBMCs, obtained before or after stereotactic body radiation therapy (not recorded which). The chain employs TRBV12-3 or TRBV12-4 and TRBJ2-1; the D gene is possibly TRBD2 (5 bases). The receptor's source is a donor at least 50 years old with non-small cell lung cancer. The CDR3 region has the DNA TGTGCCAGCATCACCGGGATGTACTCCTACAATGAGCAGTTCTTC. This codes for CASITGMYSYNEQFF.